The next 2 T cell receptor beta chains were all read from a single sample in a study of kidney transplant recipient with SARS-CoV-2 infection. Each CDR3 protein gets one entry after TCRdb re-called the reads with MiXCR. This sample has about 240,000 distinct CDR3 sequences, with under 35% found just once. The material sequenced was a blood sample, taken at baseline and on day 111 from a kidney transplant recipient. The origin of the receptors is a male patient in his thirties who had COVID-19 and was a kidney transplant recipient. A subset of T cells may come from the graft donor.

Ten or more counts support this clonotype. The chain uses TRBV7-3 and TRBJ1-1, with no clear D. The CDR3 has 15 amino acids. Trimming pared 2 bases from V and 1 base from J, leaving 11 bases between. Germline assignment: CDR1 SGHTA and CDR2 FQGTGA. The CDR3 region is CASSLHSGGNTEAFF. The DNA for the CDR3 is TGTGCCAGCAGCTTACATTCCGGCGGGAACACTGAAGCTTTCTTT.

Worth noting for this clonotype: With a much larger clone just one base away, this may be a read error. The chain links TRBV6-5 to TRBJ1-2; tentatively, D is TRBD1 (6 bases). The CDR3 is made up of 15 amino acids. V was shortened by 6 bases and J by 10 bases, with 24 bases between the two germline ends. CDR1 and CDR2 (germline): MNHEY, SVGAGI. CDR3 residues: CASRHFNPGTPIYTF. CDR3 DNA: TGTGCCAGCAGACACTTTAACCCCGGGACACCGATCTACACCTTC.